This T cell receptor beta chain was sequenced in a study of spatial heterogeneity in lung cancer. Study-level information: Sequences of the beta chain were consistently detected in greater numbers than alpha-chain sequences.

In its sample, this clonotype was seen many times. Its antigen is not identified. Via MiXCR, TCRdb re-called the 5' RACE reads, giving one row per CDR3 protein. The sample includes 11,000 to 15,000 distinct CDR3 sequences, about 10% of them seen just once. Study results and caveats: Whereas they appeared in blood less at follow-up, ubiquitous expanded tumor TCRs appeared there more at resection.

The CDR3 consists of 16 residues. Germline CDR1 SGDLS, CDR2 YYNGEE. Trimming removed 3 bases from V and 1 base from J, with 14 bases in between. Specified time point: sample taken at primary tumor resection. Whole RNA came from tumor, nontumor lung or frozen PBMC and was sequenced without being sorted. Some 72 TRACERx patients with early, untreated non-small cell lung cancer donated samples. The TCR was taken from a female donor with early-stage non-small cell lung cancer. The specimen comprised PBMCs, sampled at surgery. J is TRBJ2-1 and V is TRBV9, with a tentative D call TRBD2 (6 bases). CDR3 nucleotides: TGTGCCAGCAGCGGCATAGCGGCAAAGTCCTACAATGAGCAGTTCTTC. This codes for CASSGIAAKSYNEQFF. Based on the CDR3 plus reference TRBV9 and TRBJ2-1, the full variable domain is DSGVTQTPKHLITATGQRVTLRCSPRSGDLSVYWYQQSLDQGLQFLIQYYNGEERAKGNILERFSAQQFPDLHSELNLSSLELGDSALYFCASSGIAAKSYNEQFFGPGTRLTVL.